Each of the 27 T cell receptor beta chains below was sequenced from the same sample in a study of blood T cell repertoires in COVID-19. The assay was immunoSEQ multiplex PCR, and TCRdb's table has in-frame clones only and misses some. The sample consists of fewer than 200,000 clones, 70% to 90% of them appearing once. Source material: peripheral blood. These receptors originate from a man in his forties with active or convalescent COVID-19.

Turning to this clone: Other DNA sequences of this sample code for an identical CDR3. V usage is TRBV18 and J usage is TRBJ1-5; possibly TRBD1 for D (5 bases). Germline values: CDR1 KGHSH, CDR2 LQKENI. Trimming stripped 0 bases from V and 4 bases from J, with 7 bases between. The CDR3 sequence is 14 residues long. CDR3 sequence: CASSPPGGNQPQHF. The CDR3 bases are TGTGCCAGCTCACCACCGGGGGGGAATCAGCCCCAGCATTTT. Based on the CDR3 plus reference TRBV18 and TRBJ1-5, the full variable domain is NAGVMQNPRHLVRRRGQEARLRCSPMKGHSHVYWYRQLPEEGLKFMVYLQKENIIDESGMPKERFSAEFPKEGPSILRIQQVVRGDSAAYFCASSPPGGNQPQHFGDGTRLSIL.

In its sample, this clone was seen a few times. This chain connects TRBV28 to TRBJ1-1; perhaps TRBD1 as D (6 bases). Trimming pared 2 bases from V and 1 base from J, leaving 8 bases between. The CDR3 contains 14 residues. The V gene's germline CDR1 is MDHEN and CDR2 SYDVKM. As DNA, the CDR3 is TGTGCCAGCAGTTTAGGGGGCTCGAACACTGAAGCTTTCTTT. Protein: CASSLGGSNTEAFF.

The CDR3 bases are TGTGCCTGGAGTGCCCGCGGGTATACCGGGACAGGGGACAGCAATCAGCCCCAGCATTTT. Encoded protein: CAWSARGYTGTGDSNQPQHF. The chain couples TRBV30 to TRBJ1-5; 10 positions agree with TRBD1. This CDR3 comprises 20 residues. Germline CDR1 GTSNPN, CDR2 SVGIG (reference sequence). Germline trimming cut 1 base from V and 1 base from J; bases unmatched to any gene: 16.

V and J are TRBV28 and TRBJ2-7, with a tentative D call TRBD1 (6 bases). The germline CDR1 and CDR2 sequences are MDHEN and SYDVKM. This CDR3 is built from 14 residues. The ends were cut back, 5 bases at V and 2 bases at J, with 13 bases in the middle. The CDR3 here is CASSGEQGPYEQYF. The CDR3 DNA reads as TGTGCCAGCAGTGGGGAACAGGGACCCTACGAGCAGTACTTC.

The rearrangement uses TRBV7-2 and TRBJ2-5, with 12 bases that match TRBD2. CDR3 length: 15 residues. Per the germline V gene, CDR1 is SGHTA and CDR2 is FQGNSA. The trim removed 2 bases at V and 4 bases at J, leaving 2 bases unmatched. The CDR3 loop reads CASSLSSGGAETQYF. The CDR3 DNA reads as TGTGCCAGCAGCTTATCTAGCGGGGGGGCAGAGACCCAGTACTTC.

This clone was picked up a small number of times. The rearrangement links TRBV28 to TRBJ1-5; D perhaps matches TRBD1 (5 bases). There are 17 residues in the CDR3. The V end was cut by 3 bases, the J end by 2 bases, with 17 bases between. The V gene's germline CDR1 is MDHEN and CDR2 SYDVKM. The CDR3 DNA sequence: TGTGCCAGCAGTTTGTGGTCAGGGTTAGGCGGCAATCAGCCCCAGCATTTT. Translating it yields CASSLWSGLGGNQPQHF. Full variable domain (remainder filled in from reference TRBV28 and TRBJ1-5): DVKVTQSSRYLVKRTGEKVFLECVQDMDHENMFWYRQDPGLGLRLIYFSYDVKMKEKGDIPEGYSVSREKKERFSLILESASTNQTSMYLCASSLWSGLGGNQPQHFGDGTRLSIL.

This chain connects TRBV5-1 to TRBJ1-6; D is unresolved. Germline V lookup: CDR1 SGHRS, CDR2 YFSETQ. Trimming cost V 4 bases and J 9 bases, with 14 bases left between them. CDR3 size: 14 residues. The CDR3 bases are TGCGCCAGCAGCAGCGTTGGGGAGGGTTCACCCCTCCACTTT. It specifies CASSSVGEGSPLHF.

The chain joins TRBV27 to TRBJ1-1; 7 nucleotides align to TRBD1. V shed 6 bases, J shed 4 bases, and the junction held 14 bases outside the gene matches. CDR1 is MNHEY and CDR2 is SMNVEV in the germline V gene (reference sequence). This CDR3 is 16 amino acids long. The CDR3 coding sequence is TGTGCCAGCAGCCCACTAGTGACAGGGCCCTCCACTGAAGCTTTCTTT. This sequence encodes CASSPLVTGPSTEAFF.

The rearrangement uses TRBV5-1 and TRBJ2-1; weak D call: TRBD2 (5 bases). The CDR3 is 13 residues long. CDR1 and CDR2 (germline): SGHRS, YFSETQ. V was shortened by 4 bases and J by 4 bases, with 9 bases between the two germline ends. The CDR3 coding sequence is TGCGCCAGCAGCCCGAGGGCTTACAATGAGCAGTTCTTC. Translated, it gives CASSPRAYNEQFF.

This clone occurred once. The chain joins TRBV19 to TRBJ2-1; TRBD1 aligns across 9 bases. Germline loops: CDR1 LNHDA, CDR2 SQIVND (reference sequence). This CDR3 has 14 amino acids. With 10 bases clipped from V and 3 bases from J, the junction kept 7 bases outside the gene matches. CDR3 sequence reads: CATLDRGDYNEQFF. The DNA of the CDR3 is TGTGCCACCCTCGACAGGGGGGACTACAATGAGCAGTTCTTC.

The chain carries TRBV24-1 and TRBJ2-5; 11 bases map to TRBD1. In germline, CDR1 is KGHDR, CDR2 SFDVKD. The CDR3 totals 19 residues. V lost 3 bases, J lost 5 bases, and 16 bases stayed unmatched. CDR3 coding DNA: TGTGCCACCAGTGATCCCGATTTCAGCCCAGGACAGGGGGCTGAGACCCAGTACTTC. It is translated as CATSDPDFSPGQGAETQYF.

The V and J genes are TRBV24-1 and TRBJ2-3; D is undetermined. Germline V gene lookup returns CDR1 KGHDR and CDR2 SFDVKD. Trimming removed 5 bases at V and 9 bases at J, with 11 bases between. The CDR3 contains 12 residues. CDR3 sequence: CATSGQSVTQYF. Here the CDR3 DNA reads TGTGCCACCAGTGGGCAGTCCGTCACGCAGTATTTT.

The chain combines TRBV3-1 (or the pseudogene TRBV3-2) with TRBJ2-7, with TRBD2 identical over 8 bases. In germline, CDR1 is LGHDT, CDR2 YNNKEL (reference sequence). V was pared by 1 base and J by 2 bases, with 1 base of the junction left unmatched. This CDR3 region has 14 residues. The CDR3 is CASSQAGGAYEQYF. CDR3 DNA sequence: TGTGCCAGCAGCCAAGCGGGGGGGGCCTACGAGCAGTACTTC.

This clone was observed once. In DNA, the CDR3 is TGCGCCAGCAGACAAAAGGGGGCTGAAAAACTGTTTTTT. It specifies CASRQKGAEKLFF. V gene TRBV4-1 combines with J gene TRBJ1-4, with TRBD1 matching 7 bases. The CDR3 has 13 residues. Per germline, CDR1 MGHRA and CDR2 YSYEKL. J lost 7 bases, V lost 6 bases, and 5 bases had no gene match.

The CDR3 sequence: CASSLGQFNSPLHF. CDR3 sequence (DNA): TGTGCCAGCAGCTTGGGACAGTTTAATTCACCCCTCCACTTT. This chain links TRBV7-9 with TRBJ1-6; 7 nucleotides agree with TRBD1. The V segment lost 3 bases and the J segment 6 bases; nucleotides outside the gene matches: 2. Germline lookup yields CDR1 SEHNR and CDR2 FQNEAQ (reference sequence). This CDR3 region has 14 residues.

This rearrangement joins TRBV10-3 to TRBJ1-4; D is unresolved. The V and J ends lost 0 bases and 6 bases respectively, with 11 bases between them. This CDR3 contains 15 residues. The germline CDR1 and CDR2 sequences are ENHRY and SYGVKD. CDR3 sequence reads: CAISESRGMDEKLFF. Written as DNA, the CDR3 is TGTGCCATCAGTGAGTCACGCGGGATGGATGAAAAACTGTTTTTT.

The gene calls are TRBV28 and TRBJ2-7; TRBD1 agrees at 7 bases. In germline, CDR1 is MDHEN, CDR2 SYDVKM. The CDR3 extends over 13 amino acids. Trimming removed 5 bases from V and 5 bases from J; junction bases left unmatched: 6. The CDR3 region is CASSIGQVNEQYF. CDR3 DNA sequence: TGTGCCAGCAGTATTGGACAGGTGAACGAGCAGTACTTC.

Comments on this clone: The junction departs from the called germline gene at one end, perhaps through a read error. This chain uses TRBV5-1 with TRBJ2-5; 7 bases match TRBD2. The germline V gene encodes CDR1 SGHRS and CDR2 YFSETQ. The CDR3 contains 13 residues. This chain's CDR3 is CATSLGGDETQYF. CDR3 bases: TGCGCCACCAGCTTGGGGGGGGATGAGACCCAGTACTTC.

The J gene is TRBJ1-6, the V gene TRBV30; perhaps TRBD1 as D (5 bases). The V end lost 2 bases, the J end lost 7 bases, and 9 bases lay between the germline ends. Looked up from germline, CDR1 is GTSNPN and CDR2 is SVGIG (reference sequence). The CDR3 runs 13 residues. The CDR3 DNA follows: TGTGCCTGGAGTAGGGGAAACAATTCACCCCTCCACTTT. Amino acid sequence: CAWSRGNNSPLHF.

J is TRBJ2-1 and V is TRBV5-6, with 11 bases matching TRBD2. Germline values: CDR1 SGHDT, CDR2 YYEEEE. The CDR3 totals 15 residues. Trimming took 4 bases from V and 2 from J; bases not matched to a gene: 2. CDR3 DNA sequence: TGTGCCAGCAGCAGGGGACTAGCGGCCTACAATGAGCAGTTCTTC. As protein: CASSRGLAAYNEQFF. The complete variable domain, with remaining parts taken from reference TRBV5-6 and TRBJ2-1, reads DAGVTQSPTHLIKTRGQQVTLRCSPKSGHDTVSWYQQALGQGPQFIFQYYEEEERQRGNFPDRFSGHQFPNYSSELNVNALLLGDSALYLCASSRGLAAYNEQFFGPGTRLTVL.

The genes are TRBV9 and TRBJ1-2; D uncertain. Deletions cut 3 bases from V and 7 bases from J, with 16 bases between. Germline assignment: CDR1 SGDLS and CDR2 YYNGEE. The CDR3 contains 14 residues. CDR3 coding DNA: TGTGCCAGCAGCGCGCCCCGGGAGGCCGGTGGCTACACCTTC. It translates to CASSAPREAGGYTF.

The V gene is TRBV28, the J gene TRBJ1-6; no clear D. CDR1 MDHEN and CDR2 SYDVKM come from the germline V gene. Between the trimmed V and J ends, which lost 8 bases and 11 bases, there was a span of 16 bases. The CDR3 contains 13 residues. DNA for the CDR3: TGTGCCAGCTCTACCGTCGGGATGGCACCCCTCCACTTT. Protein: CASSTVGMAPLHF.

The CDR3 DNA sequence: TGTGCCAGCAGATCTCCGGGACAGAGCTCCTACGAGCAGTACTTC. Translation: CASRSPGQSSYEQYF. The chain is built from TRBV6-5 and TRBJ2-7; 7 bases are a match to TRBD1. Germline V gene sequence: CDR1 MNHEY, CDR2 SVGAGI. The CDR3 sequence is 15 residues long. V lost 6 bases, J lost 0 bases, and 8 bases stayed unmatched.

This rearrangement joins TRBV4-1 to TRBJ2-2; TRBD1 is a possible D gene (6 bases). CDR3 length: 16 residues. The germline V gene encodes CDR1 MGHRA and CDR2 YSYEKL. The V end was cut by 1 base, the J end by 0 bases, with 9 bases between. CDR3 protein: CASSQATGPNTGELFF. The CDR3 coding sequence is TGCGCCAGCAGCCAAGCTACAGGGCCGAACACCGGGGAGCTGTTTTTT.

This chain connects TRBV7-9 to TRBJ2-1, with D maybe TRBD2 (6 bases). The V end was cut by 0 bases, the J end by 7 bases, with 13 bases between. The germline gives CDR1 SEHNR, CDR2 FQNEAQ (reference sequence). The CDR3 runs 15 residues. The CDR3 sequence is CASSLAGGNKNEQFF. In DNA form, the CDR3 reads TGTGCCAGCAGCTTAGCGGGGGGAAATAAGAATGAGCAGTTCTTC.

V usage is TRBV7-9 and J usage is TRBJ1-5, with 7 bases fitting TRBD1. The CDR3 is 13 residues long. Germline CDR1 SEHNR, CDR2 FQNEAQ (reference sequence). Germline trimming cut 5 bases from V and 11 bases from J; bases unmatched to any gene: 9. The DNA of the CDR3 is TGTGCCAGCAGCCCAGGGGGGAGTAGTTCCCAGCATTTT. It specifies CASSPGGSSSQHF.

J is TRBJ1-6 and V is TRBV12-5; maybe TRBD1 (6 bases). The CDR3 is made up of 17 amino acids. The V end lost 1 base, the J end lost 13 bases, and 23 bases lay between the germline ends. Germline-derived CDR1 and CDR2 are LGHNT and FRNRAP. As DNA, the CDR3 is TGTGCTAGTGGTTTGGGACAGGCCGGAGGTGGTAGGAATCCCCTCCACTTT. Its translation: CASGLGQAGGGRNPLHF. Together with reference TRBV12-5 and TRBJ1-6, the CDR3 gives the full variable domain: DARVTQTPRHKVTEMGQEVTMRCQPILGHNTVFWYRQTMMQGLELLAYFRNRAPLDDSGMPKDRFSAEMPDATLATLKIQPSEPRDSAVYFCASGLGQAGGGRNPLHFGNGTRLTVT.